This T cell receptor beta chain was recovered during a study of Graves' ophthalmopathy and Graves' hyperthyroidism. Researchers took RNA transcripts and amplified TCR beta CDR3 regions from them. The first-round RT-PCR employed HTBI primers together with the Qiagen OneStep RT-PCR kit. A multiplex PCR was then performed as the second round. From the multiplex PCR reads, TCRdb called clonotypes with MiXCR, one entry per CDR3 protein. This sample yields approximately 1.2 million distinct CDR3 sequences, of which about 36% are seen a single time; approximately 12% belongs to the top ten. Diagnosis relied on clinical symptoms, serum thyroxine, TRAb, thyroid ultrasound and orbital computed tomography. This clonotype was counted a few times. CDR3 length equals 15 residues. The trim removed 7 bases at V and 5 bases at J, leaving 13 bases unmatched.

V usage is TRBV12-3 or TRBV12-4 and J usage is TRBJ2-5; 7 nucleotides line up with TRBD2. This TCR was sampled from an adult man with Graves' hyperthyroidism. Sequencing was done on a sample of peripheral blood or thyroid tissue (not recorded which). The chain's CDR3 is CASTWDGGSEETQYF. The CDR3 nucleotides are TGTGCCAGCACCTGGGACGGGGGGTCGGAGGAGACCCAGTACTTC.